This is a list of T cell receptor beta chains from one sample in a study of CD8 T cells in ankylosing spondylitis. One entry per CDR3 protein results from TCRdb running MiXCR on the 5' RACE reads. The table shows roughly 240,000 distinct CDR3 sequences, with roughly 8.2% occurring only once. The sample was blood, either unsorted or a sorted T cell fraction (not recorded which). The receptors were gathered from a female donor with ankylosing spondylitis or in good health (not recorded which). Each CDR3 is given with its conserved first and last residue. Fields, in order: D gene, CDR3 length, V gene, clone size, J gene, CDR3 DNA, CDR3 protein. A D gene is named only where the DNA matches it firmly. The size of a clone is reported for some rows only, either as once, few or many, or as a class for expanded clones.

d_call: TRBD2
cdr3_length: 15
v_call: TRBV2
clone_size: -
j_call: TRBJ2-2
cdr3_nt: TGTGCCAGCAGAAGGACTAGCGGGGACACCGGGGAGCTGTTTTTT
cdr3_aa: CASRRTSGDTGELFF

d_call: TRBD1
cdr3_length: 15
v_call: TRBV7-2
clone_size: -
j_call: TRBJ1-5
cdr3_nt: TGTGCCAGCAGCTGGGGACAGGACCGCAATCAGCCCCAGCATTTT
cdr3_aa: CASSWGQDRNQPQHF

d_call: -
cdr3_length: 14
v_call: TRBV15
clone_size: many
j_call: TRBJ1-1
cdr3_nt: TGTGCCACCAGCAGACAGATCGGTGGCACTGAAGCTTTCTTT
cdr3_aa: CATSRQIGGTEAFF

d_call: -
cdr3_length: 11
v_call: TRBV5-5
clone_size: many
j_call: TRBJ2-2
cdr3_nt: TGTGCCAGCAGCTTAGTTGAGGAGCTGTTTTTT
cdr3_aa: CASSLVEELFF

d_call: TRBD1
cdr3_length: 14
v_call: TRBV5-1
clone_size: few
j_call: TRBJ1-2
cdr3_nt: TGCGCCAGCAGCTTGGAAGGGGGCTACGGTGGCTACACCTTC
cdr3_aa: CASSLEGGYGGYTF

d_call: TRBD2
cdr3_length: 15
v_call: TRBV7-8
clone_size: many
j_call: TRBJ2-3
cdr3_nt: TGTGCCAGCACCGAAGCGGGAGGGCCAGCAGATACGCAGTATTTT
cdr3_aa: CASTEAGGPADTQYF

d_call: -
cdr3_length: 15
v_call: TRBV12-3/TRBV12-4
clone_size: few
j_call: TRBJ1-2
cdr3_nt: TGTGCCAGCAGTTTGGGGGTCCGCCAGGACTATGGCTACACCTTC
cdr3_aa: CASSLGVRQDYGYTF

d_call: -
cdr3_length: 13
v_call: TRBV5-1
clone_size: many
j_call: TRBJ1-1
cdr3_nt: TGCGCCAGCAGCTTGGAGACAAACACTGAAGCTTTCTTT
cdr3_aa: CASSLETNTEAFF

d_call: -
cdr3_length: 14
v_call: TRBV6-2/TRBV6-3
clone_size: many
j_call: TRBJ2-7
cdr3_nt: TGTGCCAGCAGTTTCCAGGGCCTGACCTACGAGCAGTACTTC
cdr3_aa: CASSFQGLTYEQYF

d_call: TRBD2
cdr3_length: 19
v_call: TRBV7-9
clone_size: few
j_call: TRBJ2-2
cdr3_nt: TGTGCCAGCACCTTAGCCCAACTAGCGGGAGGGCCAGAGGCCGGGGAGCTGTTTTTT
cdr3_aa: CASTLAQLAGGPEAGELFF

d_call: -
cdr3_length: 10
v_call: TRBV20-1
clone_size: many
j_call: TRBJ2-7
cdr3_nt: TGCAGTGCTAGAGAAGTCGAGCAGTACTTC
cdr3_aa: CSAREVEQYF

d_call: -
cdr3_length: 16
v_call: TRBV4-3
clone_size: -
j_call: TRBJ2-2
cdr3_nt: TGCGCCAGCAGCCAAGATGCAGGGACACCCTTAGGGGAGCTGTTTTTT
cdr3_aa: CASSQDAGTPLGELFF

d_call: -
cdr3_length: 13
v_call: TRBV2
clone_size: many
j_call: TRBJ2-1
cdr3_nt: TGTGCCAGCAGAGCAGGGCCCGACAATGAGCAGTTCTTC
cdr3_aa: CASRAGPDNEQFF

d_call: -
cdr3_length: 14
v_call: TRBV20-1
clone_size: many
j_call: TRBJ2-4
cdr3_nt: TGCAGTGCTTCGACAGGATTTGGCAAAAACATTCAGTACTTC
cdr3_aa: CSASTGFGKNIQYF

d_call: -
cdr3_length: 16
v_call: TRBV7-2
clone_size: many
j_call: TRBJ2-1
cdr3_nt: TGTGCCAGCAGCTTAGGGAAAAGCAGCTACTACAATGAGCAGTTCTTC
cdr3_aa: CASSLGKSSYYNEQFF

d_call: TRBD1
cdr3_length: 16
v_call: TRBV5-1
clone_size: -
j_call: TRBJ1-1
cdr3_nt: TGCGCCAGCAGCTTGGAGGGGCCGACAGGGCCCACTGAAGCTTTCTTT
cdr3_aa: CASSLEGPTGPTEAFF

d_call: TRBD1
cdr3_length: 14
v_call: TRBV28
clone_size: many
j_call: TRBJ2-7
cdr3_nt: TGTGCCAGCACCTCGAGGGACAGCTCCTACGAGCAGTACTTC
cdr3_aa: CASTSRDSSYEQYF

d_call: TRBD1
cdr3_length: 14
v_call: TRBV6-2/TRBV6-3
clone_size: many
j_call: TRBJ1-1
cdr3_nt: TGTGCCAGCAGAAGGACAGGACTGAACACTGAAGCTTTCTTT
cdr3_aa: CASRRTGLNTEAFF

d_call: TRBD1
cdr3_length: 15
v_call: TRBV7-2
clone_size: few
j_call: TRBJ2-7
cdr3_nt: TGTGCCAGCAGCCGACAGGGCAGTCCCTCCTACGAGCAGTACTTC
cdr3_aa: CASSRQGSPSYEQYF

d_call: -
cdr3_length: 17
v_call: TRBV6-1
clone_size: many
j_call: TRBJ2-5
cdr3_nt: TGTGCCAGCAGTCCTTCTCGCAGTCTCAGCCTCGGGGAGACCCAGTACTTC
cdr3_aa: CASSPSRSLSLGETQYF

d_call: -
cdr3_length: 10
v_call: TRBV19
clone_size: many
j_call: TRBJ1-6
cdr3_nt: TGTGCCAGTTGGGGATCACCCCTCCACTTT
cdr3_aa: CASWGSPLHF

d_call: TRBD2
cdr3_length: 15
v_call: TRBV12-3/TRBV12-4
clone_size: many
j_call: TRBJ2-7
cdr3_nt: TGTGCCAGCAGTTTACTTAGCGGGTCTACCTACGAGCAGTACTTC
cdr3_aa: CASSLLSGSTYEQYF

d_call: -
cdr3_length: 14
v_call: TRBV7-2
clone_size: -
j_call: TRBJ1-1
cdr3_nt: TGTGCCAGCAGCTTAGGGTCTTGGGACACTGAAGCTTTCTTT
cdr3_aa: CASSLGSWDTEAFF

d_call: -
cdr3_length: 13
v_call: TRBV12-3/TRBV12-4
clone_size: many
j_call: TRBJ1-5
cdr3_nt: TGTGCCAGCAGTCCCCAGGGACGTCAGCCCCAGCATTTT
cdr3_aa: CASSPQGRQPQHF

d_call: -
cdr3_length: 17
v_call: TRBV5-6
clone_size: few
j_call: TRBJ2-6
cdr3_nt: TGTGCCAGCAGCAACCCGGGACTGAGCTCTGGGGCCAACGTCCTGACTTTC
cdr3_aa: CASSNPGLSSGANVLTF

d_call: TRBD1
cdr3_length: 17
v_call: TRBV20-1
clone_size: few
j_call: TRBJ1-5
cdr3_nt: TGCAGTGCTCCTCCACCAGGGGGAGGAGTTGGCAATCAGCCCCAGCATTTT
cdr3_aa: CSAPPPGGGVGNQPQHF

d_call: TRBD2
cdr3_length: 18
v_call: TRBV28
clone_size: -
j_call: TRBJ2-3
cdr3_nt: TGTGCCGGCAGTTTAGGACCCACTAGCGGTCCCTTCACAGATACGCAGTATTTT
cdr3_aa: CAGSLGPTSGPFTDTQYF

d_call: -
cdr3_length: 13
v_call: TRBV7-9
clone_size: many
j_call: TRBJ2-5
cdr3_nt: TGTGCCAGCAGCTTAGAGGTGGGGGAGACCCAGTACTTC
cdr3_aa: CASSLEVGETQYF

d_call: -
cdr3_length: 13
v_call: TRBV18
clone_size: many
j_call: TRBJ2-7
cdr3_nt: TGTGCCAGCTCACCCCCCTCCTACTACGAGCAGTACTTC
cdr3_aa: CASSPPSYYEQYF

d_call: -
cdr3_length: 12
v_call: TRBV6-5
clone_size: many
j_call: TRBJ2-7
cdr3_nt: TGTGCCAGCAGGGGGACACCGCTCGAGCAGTACTTC
cdr3_aa: CASRGTPLEQYF

d_call: -
cdr3_length: 11
v_call: TRBV21-1
clone_size: many
j_call: TRBJ2-3
cdr3_nt: TGTGCCAGCATTCTCCGGGATACGCAGTATTTT
cdr3_aa: CASILRDTQYF

d_call: -
cdr3_length: 15
v_call: TRBV2
clone_size: few
j_call: TRBJ1-1
cdr3_nt: TGTGCCAGCAGTGTGTCAGGCCTAATCTACACTGAAGCTTTCTTT
cdr3_aa: CASSVSGLIYTEAFF

d_call: -
cdr3_length: 14
v_call: TRBV11-2
clone_size: few
j_call: TRBJ2-7
cdr3_nt: TGTGCCAGCAGCTTAAGTAAGGGGAACTACGAGCAGTACTTC
cdr3_aa: CASSLSKGNYEQYF

d_call: TRBD1
cdr3_length: 15
v_call: TRBV4-3
clone_size: many
j_call: TRBJ1-2
cdr3_nt: TGCGCCAGCAGCCGAAGCGGAGGGGGCAGGTATGGCTACACCTTC
cdr3_aa: CASSRSGGGRYGYTF

d_call: -
cdr3_length: 15
v_call: TRBV5-1
clone_size: many
j_call: TRBJ1-4
cdr3_nt: TGCGCCAGCAGCTTGGCACAGAGACCAAATGAAAAACTGTTTTTT
cdr3_aa: CASSLAQRPNEKLFF

d_call: -
cdr3_length: 13
v_call: TRBV7-2
clone_size: many
j_call: TRBJ1-5
cdr3_nt: TGTGCCAGCAGCGATGGGCCGGGGCAGCCCCAGCATTTT
cdr3_aa: CASSDGPGQPQHF

d_call: TRBD2
cdr3_length: 18
v_call: TRBV15
clone_size: -
j_call: TRBJ2-7
cdr3_nt: TGTGCCACCAGCAGAGATATACGAGCGGGAGTCATCTCCTACGAGCAGTACTTC
cdr3_aa: CATSRDIRAGVISYEQYF

d_call: -
cdr3_length: 13
v_call: TRBV20-1
clone_size: many
j_call: TRBJ2-2
cdr3_nt: -
cdr3_aa: CSPNGEPPGSCFF

d_call: -
cdr3_length: 15
v_call: TRBV5-1
clone_size: many
j_call: TRBJ2-1
cdr3_nt: TGCGCCAGCAGCTTGTTGGGATCGGAGTCTCTTGAGCAGTTCTTC
cdr3_aa: CASSLLGSESLEQFF

d_call: -
cdr3_length: 13
v_call: TRBV7-2
clone_size: -
j_call: TRBJ2-5
cdr3_nt: TGTGCCACCGGGGGCCGGGACGTTGGGACCCAGTACTTC
cdr3_aa: CATGGRDVGTQYF

d_call: -
cdr3_length: 16
v_call: TRBV28
clone_size: many
j_call: TRBJ1-1
cdr3_nt: TGTGCCAGCGTACCCCCAACAGGGAGCATGAACACTGAAGCTTTCTTT
cdr3_aa: CASVPPTGSMNTEAFF

d_call: TRBD1
cdr3_length: 12
v_call: TRBV12-3/TRBV12-4
clone_size: -
j_call: TRBJ2-7
cdr3_nt: TGTGCCAGCAGCTATACAGGGGGCGAGCAGTACTTC
cdr3_aa: CASSYTGGEQYF

d_call: -
cdr3_length: 16
v_call: TRBV5-1
clone_size: few
j_call: TRBJ2-7
cdr3_nt: TGCGCCAGCACCGGCCGCCCAGCGGGCCGCTCCTACGAGCAGTACTTC
cdr3_aa: CASTGRPAGRSYEQYF

d_call: -
cdr3_length: 11
v_call: TRBV30
clone_size: few
j_call: TRBJ2-7
cdr3_nt: TGTGCCTGGAACCCTTGGTACGAGCAGTACTTC
cdr3_aa: CAWNPWYEQYF

d_call: TRBD2
cdr3_length: 20
v_call: TRBV11-2
clone_size: few
j_call: TRBJ2-3
cdr3_nt: TGTGCCAGCAGCCCAATTCGATCCGGGACTAGCGGGAGGGCGGTAGATACGCAGTATTTT
cdr3_aa: CASSPIRSGTSGRAVDTQYF

d_call: TRBD1
cdr3_length: 14
v_call: TRBV10-1
clone_size: many
j_call: TRBJ2-7
cdr3_nt: TGCGCCACCTCCGAAGGGACAGGGGGCTACGAGCAGTACTTC
cdr3_aa: CATSEGTGGYEQYF

d_call: TRBD2
cdr3_length: 16
v_call: TRBV20-1
clone_size: few
j_call: TRBJ2-3
cdr3_nt: TGCAGTGCTGGCCAATTAGCGGGAGGGAGCACAGATACGCAGTATTTT
cdr3_aa: CSAGQLAGGSTDTQYF

d_call: TRBD1
cdr3_length: 13
v_call: TRBV20-1
clone_size: many
j_call: TRBJ2-3
cdr3_nt: TGCAGTGCTAAGCTCCAGGGGGCAGATACGCAGTATTTT
cdr3_aa: CSAKLQGADTQYF

d_call: -
cdr3_length: 15
v_call: TRBV5-1
clone_size: many
j_call: TRBJ2-3
cdr3_nt: TGCGCCAGCAGCCCCGCGACTAGGACGGCGGATACGCAGTATTTT
cdr3_aa: CASSPATRTADTQYF

d_call: TRBD2
cdr3_length: 16
v_call: TRBV24-1
clone_size: many
j_call: TRBJ2-3
cdr3_nt: TGTGCCACCAGTGATTTGGAGTTCGGGGGGGGTGATACGCAGTATTTT
cdr3_aa: CATSDLEFGGGDTQYF

d_call: TRBD1
cdr3_length: 15
v_call: TRBV6-2/TRBV6-3
clone_size: many
j_call: TRBJ1-1
cdr3_nt: TGTGCCAGCAACACCCGGGACAGCAAGGAGGGGGAAGCTTTCTTT
cdr3_aa: CASNTRDSKEGEAFF